This T cell receptor (beta chain) emerged from a study of blood T cell repertoires in COVID-19. Overall study context: The United States, Italy and Spain were the sources of the acute and convalescent COVID-19 samples. Sample material is recorded as cDNA or gDNA derived from T cells, B-cell-depleted T cells, or PBMCs.

As processed by the authors: Amplification of reference gene primers provided the estimated nucleated cell counts. Repertoires were generated with immunoSEQ multiplex PCR, while TCRdb's copy carries only in-frame clones and drops some. That table gives V, J and clone size, and the DNA gave D and trimming. The data contain about 230,000 clones, less than 90% of them singletons. This clone came up many times. The sample taken for sequencing was peripheral blood. The clonotype comes from a woman in her 70s with active or convalescent COVID-19.

CDR3 DNA sequence: TGTGCCAGCAGCTGGACAGGGAACACTGAAGCTTTCTTT. This gives the protein CASSWTGNTEAFF. V gene TRBV7-2 combines with J gene TRBJ1-1, with 7 positions matching TRBD1. Germline V lookup: CDR1 SGHTA, CDR2 FQGNSA. The CDR3 length is 13 residues. V was clipped by 4 bases and J by 1 base; unmatched bases: 0.